These 25 T cell receptor beta chains share one sample of origin, sequenced in a study of early T cells in non-severe SARS-CoV-2 infection. TCRdb passed the 5' RACE reads through MiXCR, listing each CDR3 protein once. The table lists approximately 30,000 distinct CDR3 sequences, around 6.8% of them singletons. Sequences were derived from whole blood, sampled at baseline. These receptors were taken from an adult who was a healthcare worker with PCR-confirmed SARS-CoV-2 infection or an uninfected control (not recorded which).

This clonotype was recorded many times. V usage is TRBV3-1 and J usage is TRBJ2-5; TRBD2 agrees at 8 bases. Per the germline V gene, CDR1 is LGHDT and CDR2 is YNNKEL (reference sequence). The CDR3 runs to 14 residues. V gave up 7 bases and J gave up 4 bases; unmatched junction bases: 8. CDR3 amino acids: CASKNGRAVETQYF. The CDR3 DNA reads TGTGCCAGCAAGAACGGGAGGGCCGTAGAGACCCAGTACTTC.

This clonotype has a handful of counts. The CDR3 bases are TGCGCCAGCAGCTCTACCCCGACAGAGGTTAACTATGGCTACACCTTC. This sequence encodes CASSSTPTEVNYGYTF. The chain couples TRBV4-1 to TRBJ1-2, with D possibly being TRBD1 (5 bases). The V end was cut by 5 bases, the J end by 1 base, with 17 bases between. From germline, CDR1 is MGHRA and CDR2 YSYEKL. This CDR3 has 16 residues.

This clonotype was observed many times. The V call is TRBV20-1, the J call TRBJ2-5; 12 positions match TRBD2. In germline, CDR1 is DFQATT, CDR2 SNEGSKA (reference sequence). V was clipped by 4 bases and J by 4 bases; unmatched bases: 4. The length of the CDR3 is 14 residues. CDR3 bases: TGCAGTGCTACTAGCGGGAGGGATTCAGAGACCCAGTACTTC. Translated: CSATSGRDSETQYF.

This clonotype showed up just a few times. The J gene is TRBJ1-3, the V gene TRBV6-5, with D unclear. There are 14 residues in the CDR3. V dropped 5 bases and J dropped 2 bases, with 10 bases sitting between them. CDR1 and CDR2 from the germline V gene are MNHEY and SVGAGI. The CDR3 spells CASSLRVTGNTIYF. CDR3 DNA: TGTGCCAGCAGTCTCAGAGTAACTGGAAACACCATATATTTT.

The gene calls are TRBV5-8 and TRBJ2-3, with 7 bases that match TRBD2. The germline gives CDR1 SGHTS, CDR2 YDEGEE. Trimming took 2 bases from V and 4 from J; bases not matched to a gene: 4. This CDR3 has 14 residues. The CDR3 region has the DNA TGTGCCAGCAGCTTCGGCGGGAGTTCAGATACGCAGTATTTT. It specifies CASSFGGSSDTQYF.

The chain combines TRBV29-1 with TRBJ2-2, with a possible D match to TRBD2 (6 bases). The length of the CDR3 is 14 residues. V was pared by 2 bases and J by 1 base, with 8 bases between. Germline CDR1 and CDR2: SQVTM and ANQGSEA. In DNA, the CDR3 is TGCAGCGTTGAACTAGCGAAGAACACCGGGGAGCTGTTTTTT. Protein product: CSVELAKNTGELFF.

This clonotype was seen many times. The rearrangement links TRBV6-5 to TRBJ2-7; TRBD1 might be the D (5 bases). The V end was cut by 5 bases, the J end by 2 bases, with 10 bases between. The CDR3 covers 13 residues. Per the germline V gene, CDR1 is MNHEY and CDR2 is SVGAGI. CDR3 protein: CASSDAGPYEQYF. In DNA form, the CDR3 reads TGTGCCAGCAGTGACGCAGGGCCCTACGAGCAGTACTTC.

This clonotype was seen only a few times. The chain is built from TRBV12-3 or TRBV12-4 and TRBJ1-6, with D possibly matching TRBD1 (5 bases). Trimming stripped 3 bases from V and 7 bases from J, with 10 bases between. This CDR3 is built from 14 residues. This chain's CDR3 is CASSFGDANSPLHF. Here the CDR3 DNA reads TGTGCCAGCAGTTTCGGGGACGCGAATTCACCCCTCCACTTT.

This clonotype has a handful of counts. This chain connects TRBV27 to TRBJ1-1; 8 nucleotides match TRBD1. The CDR3 is 13 residues long. Trimming removed 6 bases from V and 4 bases from J; junction bases left unmatched: 4. The germline V gene encodes CDR1 MNHEY and CDR2 SMNVEV (reference sequence). The CDR3 sequence: CASRKTGGTEAFF. In DNA form, the CDR3 reads TGTGCCAGCAGAAAAACAGGGGGCACTGAAGCTTTCTTT.

This clonotype was recorded a few times. The CDR3 nucleotides read TGCAGTGCTCCCCCGACGGATATCGAGGGCTACACCTTC. Its translation is CSAPPTDIEGYTF. The chain carries TRBV20-1 and TRBJ1-2, with D unresolved. The CDR3 has 13 residues. Germline assignment: CDR1 DFQATT and CDR2 SNEGSKA (reference sequence). V was clipped by 5 bases and J by 8 bases, with 18 bases between them.

This clonotype was counted a few times. This chain links TRBV28 with TRBJ2-2; 7 positions match TRBD1. Germline V gene sequence: CDR1 MDHEN, CDR2 SYDVKM. The CDR3 has 16 residues. The J segment lost 0 bases and the V segment lost 7 bases, leaving 8 bases of the junction unmatched. The CDR3 coding sequence is TGTGCCAGCATAAGCCCCGGACAGGCGAACACCGGGGAGCTGTTTTTT. This translates into CASISPGQANTGELFF.

The CDR3 loop is CSARAGGTSTDTQYF. The CDR3 DNA is TGCAGTGCTAGAGCGGGCGGCACTAGCACAGATACGCAGTATTTT. The chain recombines TRBV20-1 with TRBJ2-3, with D hard to call. This CDR3 is built from 15 residues. Deletions cut 1 base from V and 0 bases from J, with 11 bases between. Germline CDR1 DFQATT, CDR2 SNEGSKA (reference sequence).

This clonotype has a handful of counts. The chain carries TRBV3-1 and TRBJ2-5, with unresolved D. Germline V gene sequence: CDR1 LGHDT, CDR2 YNNKEL (reference sequence). CDR3 length: 15 residues. V lost 0 bases and J lost 4, with 12 bases in between. The CDR3, as DNA: TGTGCCAGCAGCCAAGAAGTCGCATCCCCAGAGACCCAGTACTTC. This translates into CASSQEVASPETQYF.

Worth noting for this clonotype: A much bigger clone sits one base away, suggesting this may be a read error. The chain uses TRBV28 and TRBJ1-2; D is unresolved. Trimming stripped 5 bases from V and 0 bases from J, with 13 bases between. The germline CDR1 and CDR2 sequences are MDHEN and SYDVKM. The CDR3 extends over 15 amino acids. CDR3 residues: CASSPPLQANYGYTF. The CDR3 DNA sequence: TGTGCCAGCAGTCCACCTCTCCAAGCTAACTATGGCTACACCTTC.

Only a few counts were recorded for this clonotype. The genes are TRBV7-8 and TRBJ2-3; 13 bases line up with TRBD2. CDR1 and CDR2 (germline): SGHVS, FQNEAQ. The V and J ends lost 0 bases and 5 bases, in that order; junction bases with no gene match: 8. The CDR3 sequence is 18 residues long. CDR3 loop: CASSLAFAGLAGEDTQYF. The CDR3, as DNA: TGTGCCAGCAGCTTAGCATTCGCCGGACTAGCGGGAGAAGATACGCAGTATTTT.

This clonotype showed up just a few times. J is TRBJ2-2 and V is TRBV6-5, with D perhaps being TRBD1 or TRBD2 (6 bases each). Trimming removed 5 bases at V and 5 bases at J, with 18 bases between. Germline loops: CDR1 MNHEY, CDR2 SVGAGI. This CDR3 comprises 16 residues. CDR3 region: CASSDTGRLETGELFF. CDR3 bases: TGTGCCAGCAGTGACACAGGGAGACTAGAGACCGGGGAGCTGTTTTTT.

This clonotype showed up many times. The J gene is TRBJ1-1, the V gene TRBV7-2; no reliable D call. The CDR3 has 13 residues. V was trimmed by 3 bases and J by 10 bases, leaving 15 bases between them. Germline lookup yields CDR1 SGHTA and CDR2 FQGNSA. CDR3: CASSLYRQSIAFF. CDR3 nucleotide sequence: TGTGCCAGCAGCTTGTACCGCCAGTCCATAGCTTTCTTT. Full variable domain (missing parts from reference TRBV7-2 and TRBJ1-1): GAGVSQSPSNKVTEKGKDVELRCDPISGHTALYWYRQSLGQGLEFLIYFQGNSAPDKSGLPSDRFSAERTGGSVSTLTIQRTQQEDSAVYLCASSLYRQSIAFFGQGTRLTVV.

The chain is built from TRBV20-1 and TRBJ1-5; D possibly corresponds to TRBD1 (5 bases). Germline values: CDR1 DFQATT, CDR2 SNEGSKA (reference sequence). The CDR3 loop spans 15 amino acids. Trimming cost V 1 base and J 0 bases, with 10 bases left between them. The CDR3 loop reads CSARGWQGSNQPQHF. In DNA form, the CDR3 reads TGCAGTGCTAGAGGTTGGCAGGGTAGCAATCAGCCCCAGCATTTT.

This clonotype was observed many times. J is TRBJ2-2 and V is TRBV27; 7 nucleotides align to TRBD2. The CDR3 has 13 amino acids. The V segment lost 6 bases and the J segment 4 bases; nucleotides outside the gene matches: 2. From germline, CDR1 is MNHEY and CDR2 SMNVEV (reference sequence). The CDR3, as DNA: TGTGCCAGCAGCCGACTAGCCACCGGGGAGCTGTTTTTT. This encodes CASSRLATGELFF.

This clonotype appeared a few times. The genes are TRBV19 and TRBJ1-5; unclear D gene. V lost 5 bases, J lost 9 bases, and 14 bases lay in between. Germline V gene lookup returns CDR1 LNHDA and CDR2 SQIVND (reference sequence). The CDR3 runs to 13 residues. The CDR3 sequence is CASSWGEKRPQHF. CDR3 sequence (DNA): TGTGCCAGTAGTTGGGGAGAAAAGCGGCCCCAGCATTTT.

This clonotype was seen repeatedly, ten times or more. The V gene is TRBV7-9, the J gene TRBJ2-1, with 11 bases matching TRBD2. V was clipped by 0 bases and J by 10 bases; unmatched bases: 8. Germline loops: CDR1 SEHNR, CDR2 FQNEAQ (reference sequence). CDR3 length: 16 residues. CDR3 coding DNA: TGTGCCAGCAGCTTAGCGCAACTAGCGGGAGATCGGGAGCAGTTCTTC. This sequence encodes CASSLAQLAGDREQFF.

This clonotype was seen at least ten times. This sequence joins TRBV7-3 and TRBJ2-1, with a possible D match to TRBD1 (6 bases). CDR3 length: 15 residues. Germline V gene lookup returns CDR1 SGHTA and CDR2 FQGTGA. Between the trimmed V and J ends, which lost 1 base and 3 bases, there was a span of 10 bases. The CDR3 nucleotides read TGTGCCAGCAGCTTAAAACAGGGAAACTACAATGAGCAGTTCTTC. Protein sequence: CASSLKQGNYNEQFF.

This rearrangement joins TRBV5-1 to TRBJ2-3; D is ambiguous. Between the trimmed V and J ends, which lost 4 bases and 3 bases, there was a span of 3 bases. Germline assignment: CDR1 SGHRS and CDR2 YFSETQ. There are 11 residues in the CDR3. The CDR3 loop is CASSQTDTQYF. CDR3 nucleotides: TGCGCCAGCAGCCAAACAGATACGCAGTATTTT.

Turning to this clonotype: One junction end does not reproduce the germline sequence, and a read error may be involved. The chain carries TRBV6-5 and TRBJ2-2; D remains unclear. Per germline, CDR1 MNHEY and CDR2 SVGAGI. This CDR3 has 12 amino acids. CDR3 amino acids: CASSPTTAELFF. The CDR3 nucleotides read TGTGCCAGCAGTCCCACTACCGCGGAGCTGTTTTTT.

In its sample, this clonotype was seen a few times. The chain has TRBV12-3 or TRBV12-4 and TRBJ1-6; D is perhaps TRBD1 (6 bases). This CDR3 contains 15 residues. Trimming took off 1 base at V and 9 bases at J, with 13 bases between the two ends. This CDR3 is CASSLGGAAGSPLHF. As DNA, the CDR3 is TGTGCCAGCAGTTTAGGGGGGGCAGCTGGTTCACCCCTCCACTTT.